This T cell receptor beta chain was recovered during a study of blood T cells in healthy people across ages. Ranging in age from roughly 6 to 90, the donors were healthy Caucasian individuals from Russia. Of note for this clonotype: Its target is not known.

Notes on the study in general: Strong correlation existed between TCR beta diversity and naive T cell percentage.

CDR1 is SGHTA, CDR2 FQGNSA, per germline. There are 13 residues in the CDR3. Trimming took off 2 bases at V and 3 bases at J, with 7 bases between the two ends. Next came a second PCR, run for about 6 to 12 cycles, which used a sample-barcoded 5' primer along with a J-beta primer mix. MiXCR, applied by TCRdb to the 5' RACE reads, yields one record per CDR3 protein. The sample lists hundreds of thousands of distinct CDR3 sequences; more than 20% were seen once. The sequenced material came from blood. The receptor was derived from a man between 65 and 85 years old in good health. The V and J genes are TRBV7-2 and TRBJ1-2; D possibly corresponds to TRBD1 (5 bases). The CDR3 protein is CASSLPGHYGYTF. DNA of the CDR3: TGTGCCAGCAGCTTACCAGGGCACTATGGCTACACCTTC.